This T cell receptor beta chain was identified in a study of Graves' ophthalmopathy and Graves' hyperthyroidism. Study context: Ahead of any treatment, peripheral blood was obtained at the initial diagnosis.

This clonotype has ten or more counts. Losses at the gene ends were 6 bases for V and 7 bases for J; bases not matched to a gene: 8. Germline CDR1 reads LNHDA; CDR2 reads SQIVND (reference sequence). The CDR3 is 15 amino acids. The study amplified TCR beta CDR3 regions using RNA transcripts. First-round RT-PCR with HTBI primers preceded a second-round multiplex PCR. MiXCR, run by TCRdb on the multiplex PCR reads, gives a single entry per CDR3 protein. The top ten hold about 12% of the sample, which has fewer than 350,000 distinct CDR3 sequences, about a sixth seen once. Specimen: peripheral blood. This clonotype was obtained from an adult man with Graves' ophthalmopathy. J is TRBJ2-2 and V is TRBV19; TRBD2 agrees at 10 bases. The CDR3 sequence is CASRKSGGADGELFF. The CDR3 bases are TGTGCCAGTAGAAAAAGCGGGGGGGCGGACGGGGAGCTGTTTTTT.